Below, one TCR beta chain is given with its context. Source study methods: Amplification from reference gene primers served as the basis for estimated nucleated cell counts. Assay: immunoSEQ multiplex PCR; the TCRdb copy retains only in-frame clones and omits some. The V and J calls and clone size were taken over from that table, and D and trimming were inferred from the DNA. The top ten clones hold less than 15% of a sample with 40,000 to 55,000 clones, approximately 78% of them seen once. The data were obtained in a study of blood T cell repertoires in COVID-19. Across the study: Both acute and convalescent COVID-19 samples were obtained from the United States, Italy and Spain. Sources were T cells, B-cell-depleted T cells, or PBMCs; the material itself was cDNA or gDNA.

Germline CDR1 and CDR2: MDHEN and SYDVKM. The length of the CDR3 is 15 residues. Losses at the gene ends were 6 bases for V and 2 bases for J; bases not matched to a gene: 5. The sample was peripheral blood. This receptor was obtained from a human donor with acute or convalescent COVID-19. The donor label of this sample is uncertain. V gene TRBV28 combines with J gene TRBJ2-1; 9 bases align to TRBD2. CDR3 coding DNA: TGTGCCAGCAGGCTGAGCGGGGGGCCCTACAATGAGCAGTTCTTC. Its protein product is CASRLSGGPYNEQFF.